This TCR beta chain was sequenced for a study of cytomegalovirus exposure and HLA in healthy donors. Germline lookup yields CDR1 SGHRS and CDR2 YFSETQ. This CDR3 comprises 15 residues. The V and J ends lost 2 bases and 8 bases, in that order; junction bases with no gene match: 6. General study points: Presence/absence analyses assumed roughly uniform sequencing depth across donors, which may not hold.

The PCR was carried out with 60 Vbeta primers and 13 Jbeta primers. TCRdb keeps only in-frame clones here, not all; method: immunoSEQ multiplex PCR. In total, the table holds 150,000 or so clones. Note on this clone: The target antigen is unknown.

Sample: PBMCs. The chain combines TRBV5-1 with TRBJ2-1; TRBD2 aligns across 11 bases. The TCR sequence derives from a woman between 18 and 30 years old in good health and CMV-seronegative. CDR3 DNA: TGCGCCAGCAGCTTAACTAGCGGGGGATGGGATGAGCAGTTCTTC. Its translation is CASSLTSGGWDEQFF.